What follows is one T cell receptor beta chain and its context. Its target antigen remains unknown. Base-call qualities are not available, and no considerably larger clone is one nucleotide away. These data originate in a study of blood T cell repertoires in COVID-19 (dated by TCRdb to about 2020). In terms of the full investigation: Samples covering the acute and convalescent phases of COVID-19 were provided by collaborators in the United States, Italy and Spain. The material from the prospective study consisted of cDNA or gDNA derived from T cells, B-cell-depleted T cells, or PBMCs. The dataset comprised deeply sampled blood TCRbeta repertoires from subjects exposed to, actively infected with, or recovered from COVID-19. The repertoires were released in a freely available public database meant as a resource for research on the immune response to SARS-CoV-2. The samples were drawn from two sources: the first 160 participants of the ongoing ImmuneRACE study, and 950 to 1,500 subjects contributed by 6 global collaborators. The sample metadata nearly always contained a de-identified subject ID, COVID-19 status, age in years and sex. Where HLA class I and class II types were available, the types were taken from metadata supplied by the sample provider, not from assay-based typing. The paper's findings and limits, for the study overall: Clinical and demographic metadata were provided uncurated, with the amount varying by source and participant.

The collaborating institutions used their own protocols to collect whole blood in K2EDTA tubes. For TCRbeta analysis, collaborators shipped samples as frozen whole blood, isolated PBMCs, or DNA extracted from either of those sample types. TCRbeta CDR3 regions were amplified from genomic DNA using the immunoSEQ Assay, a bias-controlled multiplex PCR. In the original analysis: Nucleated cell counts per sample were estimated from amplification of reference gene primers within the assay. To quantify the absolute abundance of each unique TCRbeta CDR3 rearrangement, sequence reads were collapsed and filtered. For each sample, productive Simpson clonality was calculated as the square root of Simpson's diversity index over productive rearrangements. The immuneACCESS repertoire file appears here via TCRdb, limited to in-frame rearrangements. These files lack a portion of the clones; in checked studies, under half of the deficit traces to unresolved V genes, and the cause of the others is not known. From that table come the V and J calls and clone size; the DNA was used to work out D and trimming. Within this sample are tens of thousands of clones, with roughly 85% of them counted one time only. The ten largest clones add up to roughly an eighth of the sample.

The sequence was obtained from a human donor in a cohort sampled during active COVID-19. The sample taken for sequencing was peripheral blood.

The nucleotide sequence reads TGTGCCAGCAGCGTAGAAGCGCAGGGGTCTGGGGCCAACGTCCTGACTTTC. Translation gives CASSVEAQGSGANVLTF. The V and J segments used are TRBV9 and TRBJ2-6, with a tentative D gene TRBD1 over 6 matching bases. In the germline V gene, CDR1 corresponds to SGDLS and CDR2 to YYNGEE. Including cysteine and phenylalanine, the CDR3 has 17 amino acids. The retained sequence is limited to the CDR3, 51 bases, with the frame set at the first base. The germline ends are 11 bases apart after V is trimmed by 0 bases and J by 1 base.